One and the same sample provided the 11 T cell receptor beta chains below, sequenced in a study of tumor-infiltrating lymphocytes in primary liver carcinoma. Germline DNA was also extracted, and blood RNA derived from unsorted whole blood. A constant-region primer primed TCR beta cDNA synthesis from 400 to 550 ng of total RNA. Library construction for TCR beta comprised three nested multiplex PCR rounds performed with slightly modified ARM-PCR. For around 9 cycles apiece, the opening two PCR rounds ran with TRBV1-TRBV30 forward primers and a C-beta reverse primer. Each CDR3 protein is one row after TCRdb ran MiXCR on the multiplex PCR reads. The sample yields about 200,000 distinct CDR3 sequences, less than 75% seen once. The sample comprised peripheral blood. The source of these receptors is a woman in her sixties with primary liver carcinoma and hepatitis B virus infection.

A remark on this clonotype: At one end the junction does not follow the germline gene, possibly because of a read error. The chain combines TRBV11-1 with TRBJ2-1; a weak D match, TRBD2 (6 bases). There are 17 residues in the CDR3. The germline gives CDR1 SGHAT, CDR2 FQDESV (reference sequence). CDR3 sequence reads: CTSSLALVTSSYNEQFF. The DNA for the CDR3 is TGTACCAGCAGCTTAGCCCTCGTGACTAGTTCCTACAATGAGCAGTTCTTC. Full variable domain (outside the CDR3, taken from reference TRBV11-1 and TRBJ2-1): EAEVAQSPRYKITEKSQAVAFWCDPISGHATLYWYRQILGQGPELLVQFQDESVVDDSQLPKDRFSAERLKGVDSTLKIQPAELGDSAMYLCTSSLALVTSSYNEQFFGPGTRLTVL.

The chain joins TRBV29-1 to TRBJ2-1; D is perhaps TRBD2 (6 bases). The germline V and J ends were trimmed by 4 bases and 4 bases, with 20 bases remaining between them. Germline CDR1 and CDR2: SQVTM and ANQGSEA. There are 16 residues in the CDR3. The CDR3 is CSVALPGSGFYNEQFF. The CDR3 DNA sequence: TGCAGCGTTGCCCTTCCCGGGAGCGGGTTTTACAATGAGCAGTTCTTC.

This clonotype was recorded a few times. The chain has TRBV28 and TRBJ2-1, with D possibly called TRBD1 or TRBD2 (8 bases each). The CDR3 is made up of 15 amino acids. Germline V gene lookup returns CDR1 MDHEN and CDR2 SYDVKM. The V gene lost 7 bases and the J gene lost 4 bases, with 17 bases spanning the gap. The DNA for the CDR3 is TGTGCCAGCACCCCAGGGGGCGGGGGGTACAATGAGCAGTTCTTC. This gives the protein CASTPGGGGYNEQFF.

V and J are TRBV7-3 and TRBJ2-1, with TRBD2 matching over 8 bases. CDR3 length: 15 residues. In germline, CDR1 is SGHTA, CDR2 FQGTGA. V lost 1 base to trimming and J lost 2 bases; unmatched junction nucleotides: 1. The CDR3 region is CASSLRREAYNEQFF. DNA for the CDR3: TGTGCCAGCAGCTTAAGGCGGGAGGCCTACAATGAGCAGTTCTTC.

CDR3 nucleotide sequence: TGTGCCAGCCACTACAGGGGATCCTACGAGCAGTACTTC. Its translation: CASHYRGSYEQYF. The V call is TRBV6-5, the J call TRBJ2-7, with 7 bases matching TRBD1. This CDR3 spans 13 amino acids. Germline V gene data show CDR1 as MNHEY and CDR2 as SVGAGI. V lost 8 bases to trimming and J lost 1 base; unmatched junction nucleotides: 5.

On this clonotype itself: A much bigger clone sits one base away, suggesting this may be a read error. The CDR3 loop reads CASRHITEWGTGELFF. CDR3 in DNA: TGTGCCAGCAGACACATCACAGAGTGGGGCACCGGGGAGCTGTTTTTT. This chain links TRBV7-8 with TRBJ2-2; no definite D call. This CDR3 is 16 amino acids long. Between the trimmed V and J ends, which lost 6 bases and 4 bases, there was a span of 18 bases. Germline V gene sequence: CDR1 SGHVS, CDR2 FQNEAQ. The complete variable domain, with remaining parts taken from reference TRBV7-8 and TRBJ2-2, reads GAGVSQSPRYKVAKRGQDVALRCDPISGHVSLFWYQQALGQGPEFLTYFQNEAQLDKSGLPSDRFFAERPEGSVSTLKIQRTQQEDSAVYLCASRHITEWGTGELFFGEGSRLTVL.

This clonotype turned up a few times. This CDR3 fails to terminate in the conserved phenylalanine or tryptophan, so it likely reflects a read error. The V call is TRBV11-2, the J call TRBJ2-5; the D call may be TRBD1 or TRBD2 (6 bases each). Per germline, CDR1 SGHAT and CDR2 FQNNGV. The CDR3 contains 14 residues. The CDR3, as DNA: TGTGCCAGCCAGAGGAGGGGGGCAGCGGAGACACAGTACTTA. Protein product: CASQRRGAAETQYL.

A word on this clonotype: Relative to the germline gene, one junction end is altered; a read error may explain this. The chain employs TRBV4-2 and TRBJ2-1; 8 nucleotides match TRBD1. The CDR3 covers 16 residues. In germline, CDR1 is LGHNA, CDR2 YNFKEQ. CDR3 bases: TGTGCCAGCAGCCACCGGACAGGGAGGATTAACAATGAGCAGCTATTC. Protein product: CASSHRTGRINNEQLF.

The chain joins TRBV11-3 to TRBJ2-1, with 7 bases aligning to TRBD1. The germline V gene encodes CDR1 SGHNT and CDR2 YENEEA. V was clipped by 2 bases and J by 16 bases; unmatched bases: 11. This CDR3 is 13 amino acids long. Here the CDR3 reads CASSLPRVRGQFF. The CDR3 coding sequence is TGTGCCAGCAGCTTACCTCGGGTTAGGGGGCAATTCTTC.

This clonotype occurred once. This chain joins TRBV11-2 and TRBJ2-3; 13 bases line up with TRBD2. Germline CDR1 reads SGHAT; CDR2 reads FQNNGV. This CDR3 region has 15 residues. With 7 bases clipped from V and 11 bases from J, the junction kept 12 bases outside the gene matches. CDR3 sequence reads: CASNSGLAGPDGQYF. Written as DNA, the CDR3 is TGTGCCAGCAACTCGGGACTAGCGGGACCAGATGGGCAGTATTTT.

Concerning this clonotype: A much larger clone lies a single base off, so this may be a read error. The V gene is TRBV4-1, the J gene TRBJ2-3; 7 bases align to TRBD1. Germline-derived CDR1 and CDR2 are MGHRA and YSYEKL. This CDR3 region has 15 residues. The CDR3 here is CASSPLTGYTHTQYF. The CDR3 nucleotides read TGCGCCAGCAGCCCCTTGACAGGGTACACACATACGCAGTATTTT.